Listed below are T cell receptor beta chains from one sample, sequenced in a study of OX40 agonist ivuxolimab in advanced cancers. The protocol was immunoSEQ multiplex PCR, while the TCRdb copy is restricted to in-frame clones and leaves out a portion. Among some 52,000 clones listed, 86% were seen once. Sequencing was performed on CD4+ or CD8+ T cells sorted from blood, taken in a trial of the OX40 agonist ivuxolimab. These receptors were obtained from an adult with an advanced solid tumor such as melanoma, head and neck, liver or kidney cancer. CDR3s include the opening cysteine and the closing phenylalanine or tryptophan. A D gene is named only where the DNA matches it firmly. Some rows have no size entry. The others give once, few or many, or a class for an expanded clone.

D	V	size	J	CDR3	DNA
-	TRBV7-8	-	TRBJ2-2	CASSLDLGTGELFF	TGTGCCAGCAGCTTGGACCTTGGCACCGGGGAGCTGTTTTTT
-	TRBV2	-	TRBJ1-5	CASSEERESNQPQHF	TGTGCCAGCAGTGAAGAAAGGGAGAGCAATCAGCCCCAGCATTTT
TRBD1	TRBV19	-	TRBJ1-1	CASSSGQGGMNTEAFF	TGTGCCAGTAGTTCAGGACAGGGGGGGATGAACACTGAAGCTTTCTTT
-	TRBV11-2	-	TRBJ2-2	CASSLTQEPGTGELFF	TGTGCCAGCAGCTTAACTCAGGAACCGGGCACCGGGGAGCTGTTTTTT
-	TRBV7-6	-	TRBJ1-4	CASSLASGIREKLFF	TGTGCCAGCAGCTTAGCCTCGGGAATACGGGAAAAACTGTTTTTT
-	TRBV5-1	few	TRBJ2-3	CASSFGGEPSSTDTQYF	TGCGCCAGCAGCTTTGGTGGGGAGCCTTCTAGCACAGATACGCAGTATTTT
-	TRBV6-5	-	TRBJ1-1	CASSYSVEGNTEAFF	TGTGCCAGCAGTTACTCGGTCGAGGGGAACACTGAAGCTTTCTTT
-	TRBV5-6	-	TRBJ2-7	CASSFEPSYEQYF	TGTGCCAGCAGCTTTGAGCCCTCCTACGAGCAGTACTTC
-	TRBV10-3	once	TRBJ1-2	CAITGTRNGYTF	TGTGCCATCACCGGGACACGGAATGGCTACACCTTC
-	TRBV5-1	-	TRBJ1-1	CASMPGGLMNTEAFF	TGCGCCAGCATGCCGGGGGGTTTAATGAACACTGAAGCTTTCTTT
TRBD1	TRBV6-5	-	TRBJ2-7	CASSYQPGTGNYEQYF	TGTGCCAGCAGTTATCAACCCGGGACAGGAAACTACGAGCAGTACTTC
TRBD1	TRBV7-9	-	TRBJ1-6	CASSLQGVNDSPLHF	TGTGCCAGCAGCTTGCAGGGGGTGAACGATTCACCCCTCCACTTT
-	TRBV6-5	-	TRBJ2-7	CASMGGVRFEQYF	TGTGCCAGTATGGGAGGCGTTCGGTTCGAGCAGTACTTC
TRBD1	TRBV6-5	-	TRBJ1-6	CASSFGTGLNSPLHF	TGTGCCAGCAGTTTTGGGACAGGTCTAAATTCACCCCTCCACTTT
-	TRBV19	-	TRBJ2-3	CASSISRPGVGTDTQYF	TGTGCCAGTAGTATATCACGACCCGGTGTGGGAACAGATACGCAGTATTTT
-	TRBV11-2	-	TRBJ2-7	CASSPTWENEQYF	TGTGCCAGCAGCCCCACTTGGGAGAACGAGCAGTACTTC
-	TRBV5-1	-	TRBJ2-3	CASSFLDSPGTGTDTQYF	TGCGCCAGCAGCTTCCTTGACTCACCCGGGACTGGGACAGATACGCAGTATTTT
-	TRBV5-1	-	TRBJ1-4	CASSSNVATNEKLFF	TGCGCCAGCAGCTCCAATGTGGCAACTAATGAAAAACTGTTTTTT
TRBD1	TRBV10-3	-	TRBJ1-1	CAISGGQGQDTEAFF	TGTGCCATCAGTGGGGGACAGGGTCAGGACACTGAAGCTTTCTTT